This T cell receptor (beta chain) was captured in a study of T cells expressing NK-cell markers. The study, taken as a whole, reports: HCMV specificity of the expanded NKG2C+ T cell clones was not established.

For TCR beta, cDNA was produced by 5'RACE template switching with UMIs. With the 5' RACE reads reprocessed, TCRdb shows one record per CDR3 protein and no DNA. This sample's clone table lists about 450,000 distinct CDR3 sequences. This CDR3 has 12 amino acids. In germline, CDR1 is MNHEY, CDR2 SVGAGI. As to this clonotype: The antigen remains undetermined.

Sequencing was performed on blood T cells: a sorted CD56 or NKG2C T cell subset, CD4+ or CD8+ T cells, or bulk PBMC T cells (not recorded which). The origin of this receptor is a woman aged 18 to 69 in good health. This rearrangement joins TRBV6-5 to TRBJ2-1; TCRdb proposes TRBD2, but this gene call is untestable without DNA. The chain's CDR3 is CASSPPSGIPFF.